The 6 T cell receptor beta chains below all came from one sample that was sequenced in a study of blood T cell repertoires in COVID-19. Libraries were prepared by immunoSEQ multiplex PCR; TCRdb keeps only in-frame clonotypes and omits some of them. Altogether roughly 150,000 clones are present, over 70% being singletons, with the ten largest covering approximately 0.5%. Source material: peripheral blood. The receptors were gathered from a man aged 55 to 70 with acute or convalescent COVID-19.

The chain joins TRBV11-2 to TRBJ1-2; 8 bases align to TRBD1. With V trimmed by 1 base and J by 2 bases, 0 bases remained unmatched. Germline lookup yields CDR1 SGHAT and CDR2 FQNNGV. The length of the CDR3 is 14 residues. The CDR3 DNA reads TGTGCCAGCAGCTTAGGGACAGGGAACTATGGCTACACCTTC. It specifies CASSLGTGNYGYTF.

This chain connects TRBV2 to TRBJ1-5; TRBD1 might be the D (5 bases). V lost 5 bases and J lost 0, with 8 bases in between. The CDR3 has 14 amino acids. CDR1 SNHLY and CDR2 FYNNEI come from the germline V gene. The CDR3 loop is CASSYGGSNQPQHF. The CDR3 DNA reads TGTGCCAGCAGTTACGGGGGTAGCAATCAGCCCCAGCATTTT.

This chain links TRBV19 with TRBJ1-2, with 8 bases lining up with TRBD1. V shed 6 bases and J 4 bases; nucleotides not matched to a gene: 13. The CDR3 covers 16 residues. Germline lookup yields CDR1 LNHDA and CDR2 SQIVND (reference sequence). DNA for the CDR3: TGTGCCAGTAGCCAGACCGACAGGGGAAGGGGCTATGGCTACACCTTC. This sequence encodes CASSQTDRGRGYGYTF. Full variable domain (rest looked up from reference TRBV19 and TRBJ1-2): DGGITQSPKYLFRKEGQNVTLSCEQNLNHDAMYWYRQDPGQGLRLIYYSQIVNDFQKGDIAEGYSVSREKKESFPLTVTSAQKNPTAFYLCASSQTDRGRGYGYTFGSGTRLTVV.

The gene calls are TRBV28 and TRBJ1-6; 8 positions agree with TRBD1. The CDR3 is 15 residues long. The J segment lost 3 bases and the V segment lost 6 bases, leaving 4 bases of the junction unmatched. Per germline, CDR1 MDHEN and CDR2 SYDVKM. CDR3 DNA sequence: TGTGCCAGCAGCCCCGACAGGGGCTATAATTCACCCCTCCACTTT. This translates into CASSPDRGYNSPLHF.

The J gene is TRBJ1-1, the V gene TRBV30; D perhaps matches TRBD1 (5 bases). The CDR3 covers 13 residues. Per germline, CDR1 GTSNPN and CDR2 SVGIG (reference sequence). Trimming removed 4 bases from V and 5 bases from J, with 14 bases in between. In DNA form, the CDR3 reads TGTGCCTGGACCACAAGGGGTCGTACTGAAGCTTTCTTT. It yields the protein CAWTTRGRTEAFF.

This clone was counted only a few times. The V call is TRBV4-1, the J call TRBJ1-6; no definite D call. V gave up 4 bases and J gave up 6 bases, with 16 bases separating them. The CDR3 spans 16 residues. Germline CDR1 MGHRA, CDR2 YSYEKL. This CDR3 is CASSRGIHLGNSPLHF. The CDR3 region has the DNA TGCGCCAGCAGCCGCGGGATCCACCTCGGTAATTCACCCCTCCACTTT.